Listed below are T cell receptor beta chains from one sample, sequenced in a study of cytomegalovirus exposure and HLA in healthy donors. Sequencing used immunoSEQ multiplex PCR; TCRdb keeps in-frame clones, though not all of them. The table records around 62,000 clones, approximately 78% of them present only once. What was sequenced was PBMCs. These receptors all come from a woman aged 30 to 39 in good health and CMV-seronegative. CDR3s include the opening cysteine and the closing phenylalanine or tryptophan. The D gene is left open where the match is weak. A row's size may be missing; if present it is once, few, many or a size class.

once | - | TRBJ2-1 | TRBV4-3 | TGCGCCAGCAGCCAAAGTTGGGCGGGGGCCGTCAATGAGCAGTTCTTC | CASSQSWAGAVNEQFF
- | - | TRBJ1-1 | TRBV25-1 | TGTGCCAGCAGTCGAATGGGGGGGGATGGTGAAGCTTTCTTT | CASSRMGGDGEAFF
- | TRBD2 | TRBJ2-3 | TRBV11-3 | TGTGCCAGCAGCTTAGGAGCCACGAGCGGGGGCACAGATACGCAGTATTTT | CASSLGATSGGTDTQYF
- | - | TRBJ2-1 | TRBV4-2 | TGTGCCAGCAGCATTGCAGAACGCTCCTACAATGAGCAGTTCTTC | CASSIAERSYNEQFF
- | - | TRBJ2-2 | TRBV18 | TGTGCCAGCTCACCTATCTCAGGAACTAACACCGGGGAGCTGTTTTTT | CASSPISGTNTGELFF
once | TRBD1 | TRBJ1-2 | TRBV13 | TGTGCCAGCAGCACGCGGGACAGTTATGGCTACACCTTC | CASSTRDSYGYTF
- | - | TRBJ1-2 | TRBV7-9 | TGTGCCAGCAGCTTACTGGGACACAACTATGGCTACACCTTC | CASSLLGHNYGYTF
- | - | TRBJ1-2 | TRBV5-1 | TGCGCCAGCAGCTTGGCCAGAGGGAGTGACGGCTACACCTTC | CASSLARGSDGYTF
- | TRBD1 | TRBJ1-2 | TRBV11-2 | TGTGCCAGCAGCCGGGGGGACAGGACAAAAGGCTACACCTTC | CASSRGDRTKGYTF
- | TRBD1 | TRBJ2-5 | TRBV9 | TGTGCCAGCAGCCCCGGACAGGGTTCGGGCGGGAACCAAGAGACCCAGTACTTC | CASSPGQGSGGNQETQYF
- | - | TRBJ1-3 | TRBV4-1 | TGCGCCAGCAGCCAAGAACACACCGCCTCTGGAAACACCATATATTTT | CASSQEHTASGNTIYF
- | TRBD1 | TRBJ2-7 | TRBV7-9 | TGTTCCAGCAGCTCCCCGGGACAGGGAGGAGACGAGCAGTACTTC | CSSSSPGQGGDEQYF
- | TRBD1 | TRBJ1-4 | TRBV9 | TGTGCCAGCAGCCCCCGACAGGGGGATAATGAAAAACTGTTTTTT | CASSPRQGDNEKLFF
- | - | TRBJ1-2 | TRBV30 | TGTGCCTGGGGGCTAAACTATGGCTACACCTTC | CAWGLNYGYTF
- | - | TRBJ1-4 | TRBV19 | TGTGCCAGTAGTGCCGTACAGGGTTCTAATGAAAAACTGTTTTTT | CASSAVQGSNEKLFF
- | TRBD1 | TRBJ1-1 | TRBV5-4 | TGTGCCAGCAGCCAAAGGACAGGGGCTGAAGCTTTCTTT | CASSQRTGAEAFF
- | TRBD1 | TRBJ1-2 | TRBV19 | TGTGCCAGTAGTGACAGGGGGCGCAACTATGGCTACACCTTC | CASSDRGRNYGYTF
- | TRBD1 | TRBJ1-2 | TRBV4-3 | TGCGCCAGCAGCCAAGATCAGGGACTTTGGACAGGGACCTATGGCTACACCTTC | CASSQDQGLWTGTYGYTF
- | - | TRBJ1-1 | TRBV11-2 | TGTGCCAGCAGCTCCCCCTACAGGGTTAACACTGAAGCTTTCTTT | CASSSPYRVNTEAFF
once | TRBD2 | TRBJ2-1 | TRBV19 | TGTGCCAGTAGTAGCCCGGGACTAGCGCTCAATGAGCAGTTCTTC | CASSSPGLALNEQFF
- | TRBD1 | TRBJ2-1 | TRBV15 | TGTGCCACCAGCAGGGACAGGAGTACTAGTGAGCAGTTCTTC | CATSRDRSTSEQFF
- | - | TRBJ1-1 | TRBV19 | TGTGCCAGTAGTGGACTTTACACTGAAGCTTTCTTT | CASSGLYTEAFF